This entry concerns a single TCR beta chain. No antigen is known for it. The sample originates from a study of shared clonotypes between healthy human individuals. Points from the study as a whole: Clonotype sharing among the donors was expected to vary with sequencing depth.

The data were produced by immunoSEQ multiplex PCR, yet TCRdb's version contains in-frame clones alone and is incomplete. Among a few million clones listed, 85% to 95% were seen once. There are 12 residues in the CDR3. CDR1 and CDR2 (germline): SGHTA, FQGNSA. V shed 2 bases and J shed 8 bases, with 7 bases lying between them. The sequencing sample was made of naive CD4+ T cells from PBMCs. The subset denotes: CD45RA+ positively selected. The chain has TRBV7-2 and TRBJ2-1; D is undetermined. The sequence came from a man between 18 and 29 years old in good health. Some clones in this sample may be carry-over from other donors' samples. The CDR3 sequence: CASSLLMDEQFF. CDR3 in DNA: TGTGCCAGCAGCTTACTAATGGATGAGCAGTTCTTC.